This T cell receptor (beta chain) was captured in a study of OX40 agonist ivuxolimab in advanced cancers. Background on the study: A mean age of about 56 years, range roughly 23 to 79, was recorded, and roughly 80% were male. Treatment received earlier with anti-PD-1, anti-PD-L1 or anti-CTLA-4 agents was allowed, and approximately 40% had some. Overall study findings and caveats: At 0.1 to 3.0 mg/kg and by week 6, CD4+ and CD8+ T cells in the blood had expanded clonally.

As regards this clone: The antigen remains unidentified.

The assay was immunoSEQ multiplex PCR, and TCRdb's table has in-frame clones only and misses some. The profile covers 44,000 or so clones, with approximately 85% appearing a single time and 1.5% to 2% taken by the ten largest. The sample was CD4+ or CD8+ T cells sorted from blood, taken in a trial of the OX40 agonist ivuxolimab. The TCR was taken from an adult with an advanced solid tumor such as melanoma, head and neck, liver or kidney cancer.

The CDR3 is CASSVSLAGQETQYF. The CDR3 DNA follows: TGTGCCAGCAGCGTCTCACTAGCGGGACAAGAGACCCAGTACTTC. This sequence joins TRBV9 and TRBJ2-5, with 10 bases aligning to TRBD2. Germline V gene sequence: CDR1 SGDLS, CDR2 YYNGEE. J gave up 2 bases and V 2 bases, and 3 bases lay outside the gene matches. CDR3 length equals 15 residues.